The clone carrying this T cell receptor beta chain was counted between two and nine times. Its antigen is not identified. V was pared by 0 bases and J by 2 bases, with 11 bases between. Germline lookup yields CDR1 SGDLS and CDR2 YYNGEE. There are 15 residues in the CDR3. Clones were read by immunoSEQ multiplex PCR, and TCRdb kept only the in-frame ones, dropping some. The table includes about 220,000 clones, more than 85% detected once. This record comes from a study of T cell responses to AZD1222 COVID-19 vaccine. Study results and limitations: Two AZD1222 administrations were followed by greater Spike-specific TCR breadth and depth. Only 5 or 6 AZD1222 recipients were seropositive at baseline. Spike regions recognized by vaccine-associated CD4 TCRs spanned the protein, led by 160-218 and 743-854. Nearly half of the spike-specific TCRs reportedly recognize variant regions that carry no mutations.

The source was peripheral blood, collected on day 0 of MenACWY control vaccination. This chain joins TRBV9 and TRBJ1-2; the D gene is possibly TRBD1 (6 bases). This clonotype was sampled from an adult in good health. CDR3 DNA sequence: TGTGCCAGCAGCGTAGGGGAGGGGGTAAACTATGGCTACACCTTC. It codes for CASSVGEGVNYGYTF.